Below, 24 T cell receptor beta chains from the same sample are listed, as sequenced in a study of early T cells in non-severe SARS-CoV-2 infection. TCRdb reprocessed the 5' RACE reads via MiXCR and lists one record per CDR3 protein. The sample consists of 95,000 to 100,000 distinct CDR3 sequences, less than 15% of them appearing once. Sequencing input: whole blood. The receptors originated from an adult who was a healthcare worker with PCR-confirmed SARS-CoV-2 infection or an uninfected control (not recorded which).

This clonotype has at least ten counts. The chain couples TRBV20-1 to TRBJ1-6; TRBD1 is a possible D gene (6 bases). Germline V gives CDR1 DFQATT, CDR2 SNEGSKA (reference sequence). The V gene lost 4 bases and the J gene lost 8 bases, with 21 bases spanning the gap. This CDR3 contains 16 residues. CDR3 sequence reads: CSATTQMTGADSPLHF. For the CDR3, the DNA is TGCAGTGCTACTACACAAATGACAGGCGCGGATTCACCCCTCCACTTT.

With respect to this clonotype: Germline is not matched at one junction end, which may reflect a read error. Here the CDR3 reads CVSSVLHGTAYEQYF. The CDR3 bases are TGTGTCAGCAGCGTACTACACGGGACAGCCTACGAGCAGTACTTC. The chain employs TRBV5-5 and TRBJ2-7; 7 nucleotides line up with TRBD1. The CDR3 has 15 residues. Germline-derived CDR1 and CDR2 are SGHKS and YYEKEE (reference sequence).

The table lists this clonotype with a few counts. The CDR3 region has the DNA TGTGCCAGCAGTGCACCCACCACAGCGGGGTACTCCTACGAGCAGTACTTC. This sequence encodes CASSAPTTAGYSYEQYF. The chain carries TRBV6-6 and TRBJ2-7, with TRBD2 identical over 7 bases. Germline loops: CDR1 MNHNY, CDR2 SVGAGI (reference sequence). The CDR3 has 17 residues. Trimming took 5 bases from V and 0 from J; bases not matched to a gene: 13.

This clonotype was found a few times. The chain recombines TRBV28 with TRBJ2-7; D gene unclear. Trimming removed 9 bases from V and 4 bases from J, with 7 bases in between. Germline-derived CDR1 and CDR2 are MDHEN and SYDVKM. The CDR3 spans 10 residues. Here the CDR3 reads CASARYEQYF. Here the CDR3 DNA reads TGTGCCAGTGCAAGGTACGAGCAGTACTTC.

The chain combines TRBV11-1 with TRBJ2-7, with TRBD1 matching over 9 bases. With V trimmed by 5 bases and J by 6 bases, 11 bases remained unmatched. CDR1 and CDR2 from the germline V gene are SGHAT and FQDESV (reference sequence). The CDR3 covers 15 residues. CDR3 amino acids: CASSSRDRVKSEQYF. The CDR3 nucleotides are TGTGCCAGCAGCAGCCGGGACAGGGTTAAGTCCGAGCAGTACTTC.

The chain recombines TRBV29-1 with TRBJ1-1, with 7 bases matching TRBD1. The V gene end was trimmed by 2 bases and the J gene end by 1 base; junction bases not matched to a gene: 7. CDR1 is SQVTM and CDR2 is ANQGSEA in the germline V gene. The CDR3 extends over 15 amino acids. Here the CDR3 reads CSVERGQFKNTEAFF. The CDR3 DNA sequence: TGCAGCGTTGAAAGGGGACAGTTTAAGAACACTGAAGCTTTCTTT.

This clonotype was counted many times. The chain combines TRBV6-1 with TRBJ2-3, with D maybe TRBD2 (6 bases). Germline V gene lookup returns CDR1 MNHNS and CDR2 SASEGT. V was cut by 0 bases and J by 5 bases, with 12 bases left in between. This CDR3 is 15 amino acids long. CDR3 loop: CASSEAGTRIDTQYF. As DNA, the CDR3 is TGTGCCAGCAGTGAAGCGGGGACTCGAATAGATACGCAGTATTTT.

This clonotype was seen repeatedly, ten times or more. The J gene is TRBJ1-6, the V gene TRBV28; D ambiguous. From germline, CDR1 is MDHEN and CDR2 SYDVKM. The ends were cut back, 8 bases at V and 14 bases at J, with 16 bases in the middle. The CDR3 length is 12 residues. The CDR3 DNA sequence: TGTGCCAGCGGGCCCCCATCAGAGACCCTCCACTTT. It yields the protein CASGPPSETLHF.

This clonotype has a handful of counts. V gene TRBV10-1 combines with J gene TRBJ1-2, with a tentative D call TRBD1 (6 bases). Trimming stripped 5 bases from V and 7 bases from J, with 14 bases between. The CDR3 extends over 13 amino acids. Germline assignment: CDR1 WNHNN and CDR2 SYGVQD (reference sequence). The CDR3 loop reads CASSPRTAGGYTF. DNA of the CDR3: TGCGCCAGCAGTCCAAGGACAGCTGGTGGCTACACCTTC.

The V and J genes are TRBV7-2 and TRBJ1-2, with D tentatively TRBD1 (6 bases). This CDR3 is built from 14 residues. The V end lost 5 bases, the J end lost 3 bases, and 13 bases lay between the germline ends. Germline CDR1 is SGHTA and CDR2 is FQGNSA. CDR3 loop: CASSPRRGHYGYTF. The CDR3, as DNA: TGTGCCAGCAGCCCCCGCCGGGGGCACTATGGCTACACCTTC.

This rearrangement joins TRBV20-1 to TRBJ2-4; D is ambiguous. V was cut by 5 bases and J by 0 bases, with 17 bases left in between. CDR3 size: 16 residues. From germline, CDR1 is DFQATT and CDR2 SNEGSKA (reference sequence). CDR3 protein: CSAHPGTTEAKNIQYF. The CDR3 DNA reads as TGCAGTGCTCACCCAGGAACGACGGAAGCCAAAAACATTCAGTACTTC.

The sample holds many counts of this clonotype. V gene TRBV6-5 combines with J gene TRBJ2-7, with a weak D call TRBD2 (6 bases). The CDR3 has 15 amino acids. The V gene lost 0 bases and the J gene lost 0 bases, with 9 bases spanning the gap. Germline loops: CDR1 MNHEY, CDR2 SVGAGI. CDR3 coding DNA: TGTGCCAGCAGTTACTCGGGCGGGACCTCCTACGAGCAGTACTTC. Amino acid sequence: CASSYSGGTSYEQYF.

Ten or more counts support this clonotype. The chain uses TRBV7-9 and TRBJ1-4; unclear D gene. This CDR3 region has 17 residues. Trimming took off 4 bases at V and 3 bases at J, with 18 bases between the two ends. The germline gives CDR1 SEHNR, CDR2 FQNEAQ (reference sequence). The CDR3 nucleotides are TGTGCCAGCAGCTCACGGGTCTCGAGCCCAGCTAATGAAAAACTGTTTTTT. Residues: CASSSRVSSPANEKLFF.

This clonotype was observed at least ten times. The chain is built from TRBV6-2 or TRBV6-3 and TRBJ2-7, with 7 bases lining up with TRBD1. V shed 2 bases and J 2 bases; nucleotides not matched to a gene: 3. CDR1 and CDR2 from the germline V gene are MNHEY and SVGEGT. The CDR3 consists of 14 residues. CDR3 DNA: TGTGCCAGCAGTTACCTAGGACAGGCCTACGAGCAGTACTTC. Translated, it gives CASSYLGQAYEQYF.

Worth noting for this clonotype: The junction does not match germline at one end; this may be a read error. The chain has TRBV27 and TRBJ1-5; no reliable D call. Per the germline V gene, CDR1 is MNHEY and CDR2 is SMNVEV (reference sequence). The CDR3 contains 9 residues. In DNA form, the CDR3 reads TGTGCCAGCAAGCAGCCCCAGCATTTT. The encoded protein is CASKQPQHF.

In DNA form, the CDR3 reads TGTGCCAGCAGCGTCGCCCAAGATTCACCCCTCCACTTT. Translating it yields CASSVAQDSPLHF. The V call is TRBV9, the J call TRBJ1-6, with D unresolved. V was trimmed by 2 bases and J by 8 bases, leaving 8 bases between them. Germline lookup yields CDR1 SGDLS and CDR2 YYNGEE. The CDR3 has 13 amino acids.

This clonotype was picked up many times. The chain is built from TRBV5-4 and TRBJ2-5; TRBD2 matches 10 bases. The CDR3 sequence is 17 residues long. Trimming cost V 1 base and J 2 bases; bases outside gene matches: 8. CDR1 and CDR2 (germline): SGHNT, YYREEE (reference sequence). The CDR3 bases are TGTGCCAGCAGCTTGCTGGTTCTAGCGGGGGCGCAAGAGACCCAGTACTTC. This encodes CASSLLVLAGAQETQYF.

This clonotype was seen a few times. This chain links TRBV29-1 with TRBJ2-5; 11 bases map to TRBD2. The CDR3 covers 14 residues. V lost 6 bases and J lost 4; bases outside the gene matches: 7. In germline, CDR1 is SQVTM, CDR2 ANQGSEA. The CDR3 region is CSVPLLAGGETQYF. CDR3 in DNA: TGCAGCGTCCCCCTGCTAGCGGGGGGAGAGACCCAGTACTTC.

V usage is TRBV28 and J usage is TRBJ1-4; TRBD1 aligns across 9 bases. The V and J ends lost 0 bases and 4 bases, in that order; junction bases with no gene match: 6. The CDR3 has 17 amino acids. Germline V CDR1 and CDR2: MDHEN, SYDVKM. The CDR3 DNA is TGTGCCAGCAGTTTATGGGGGCCGACAGGGGGTAATGAAAAACTGTTTTTT. This encodes CASSLWGPTGGNEKLFF.

Ten or more counts support this clonotype. The rearrangement uses TRBV20-1 and TRBJ2-5, with D possibly being TRBD1 (5 bases). The germline gives CDR1 DFQATT, CDR2 SNEGSKA (reference sequence). The V end was cut by 4 bases, the J end by 7 bases, with 19 bases between. The CDR3 is 14 residues long. The CDR3 bases are TGCAGTGCTACGGGCCCCTTAGGGGTCGGGACCCAGTACTTC. The encoded protein is CSATGPLGVGTQYF.

There are a few counts of this clonotype. V is TRBV28 and J is TRBJ2-5, with D hard to call. V lost 6 bases, J lost 7 bases, and 15 bases lay in between. Looked up from germline, CDR1 is MDHEN and CDR2 is SYDVKM. There are 13 residues in the CDR3. Written as DNA, the CDR3 is TGTGCCAGCAGCTACCGAGGTCCGGGGACCCAGTACTTC. Translation gives CASSYRGPGTQYF.

This clonotype was observed a few times. The chain carries TRBV7-2 and TRBJ2-5, with TRBD2 matching 8 bases. Germline V CDR1 and CDR2: SGHTA, FQGNSA. V gave up 6 bases and J gave up 4 bases; unmatched junction bases: 7. CDR3 length: 14 residues. The CDR3 loop reads CASSRGGKGETQYF. The CDR3 DNA is TGTGCCAGCAGTCGCGGGGGGAAGGGAGAGACCCAGTACTTC.

This clonotype is a singleton in its sample. V gene TRBV4-3 combines with J gene TRBJ2-4; 9 bases fit TRBD2. This CDR3 contains 18 residues. Germline trimming cut 2 bases from V and 7 bases from J; bases unmatched to any gene: 15. Germline values: CDR1 LGHNA, CDR2 YSLEER. The DNA of the CDR3 is TGCGCCAGCAGCCAATCCCCGAGCGGGGGGCTCACAGGGAACATTCAGTACTTC. Protein: CASSQSPSGGLTGNIQYF.

This chain connects TRBV7-6 to TRBJ2-2; 7 bases match TRBD2. V lost 4 bases to trimming and J lost 0 bases; unmatched junction nucleotides: 8. This CDR3 is built from 17 residues. Germline CDR1 SGHVS, CDR2 FNYEAQ. The CDR3 protein is CASSSGARGANTGELFF. The CDR3 bases are TGTGCCAGCAGCTCCGGCGCCCGGGGGGCGAACACCGGGGAGCTGTTTTTT.